Listed below are T cell receptor beta chains from one sample, sequenced in a study of STAT3 mutations in large granular lymphocyte leukemia. Profiled with immunoSEQ multiplex PCR; TCRdb holds only in-frame clones, not every one. The sample consists of about 39,000 clones, around 80% of them appearing once. The material sequenced was PBMCs. These TCRs come from a human donor with T large granular lymphocyte leukemia. Some clones in this sample may be carry-over from other donors' samples. Both conserved end residues are part of each CDR3. A D gene is named only where the DNA matches it firmly. Only part of the rows carry a size: once, few, many, or a class if the clone is expanded.

v_call	clone_size	d_call	j_call	cdr3_nt	cdr3_aa
TRBV4-2	.	TRBD1	TRBJ2-2	TGTGCCAGCAGCCGATCGACAGGGGGTAAGGCCGGGGAGCTGTTTTTT	CASSRSTGGKAGELFF
TRBV10-3	few	.	TRBJ2-5	TGTGCCATCAGTGGGACAGTTTTGGAGACCCAGTACTTC	CAISGTVLETQYF
TRBV18	few	TRBD1	TRBJ1-1	TGTGCCAGCTCACCAAAGGGGGCCAACCTTGAAGCTTTCTTT	CASSPKGANLEAFF
TRBV6-6	.	TRBD1	TRBJ1-5	TGTGCCAGCAGTTACGGGTTGGGACAGTCTAATCAGCCCCAGCATTTT	CASSYGLGQSNQPQHF
TRBV4-2	.	.	TRBJ1-6	TGTGCCAGCAGCCTGACAGATTATAATTCACCCCTCCACTTT	CASSLTDYNSPLHF
TRBV2	.	TRBD1	TRBJ1-2	TGTGCCAGCAGGGGGGACAGCAACTATGGCTACACCTTC	CASRGDSNYGYTF
TRBV27	.	TRBD2	TRBJ2-1	TGTGCCAGCAGTCTCCTAGCGGGGATCTACAATGAGCAGTTCTTC	CASSLLAGIYNEQFF
TRBV15	.	.	TRBJ1-1	TGTGCCACCAGCAGAGATCGGGGCAGGCTCACTGAAGCTTTCTTT	CATSRDRGRLTEAFF
TRBV4-1	.	.	TRBJ1-5	TGCGCCAGCAGCCAAGAGCGCCTTGGCAATCAGCCCCAGCATTTT	CASSQERLGNQPQHF
TRBV5-4	.	.	TRBJ1-2	TGTGCCAGCAGCTTGAGTGGGGGGGCCACCAACTATGGCTACACCTTC	CASSLSGGATNYGYTF
TRBV27	few	TRBD2	TRBJ2-1	TGTGCCAGCAGTACCCAACTAGCGGGGGCCCCGAGCTCCTACAATGAGCAGTTCTTC	CASSTQLAGAPSSYNEQFF
TRBV5-4	.	.	TRBJ2-3	TGTGCCAGCAGCTTCGGGGTGGGGGCAGATACGCAGTATTTT	CASSFGVGADTQYF
TRBV19	.	.	TRBJ1-5	TGTGCCAGTAGGGATCCCTGGCGAGCGAGCAATCAGCCCCAGCATTTT	CASRDPWRASNQPQHF
TRBV7-9	.	TRBD1	TRBJ1-2	TGTGCCAGCAGACCAGGGGGAAACTATGGCTACACCTTC	CASRPGGNYGYTF
TRBV6-5	.	.	TRBJ1-2	TGTGCCAGCAGTTACTCGGCCAGGGGTGATGGCTACACCTTC	CASSYSARGDGYTF
TRBV28	.	.	TRBJ1-2	TGTGCCAGCAGCCCTTATTACATTTTAGCTAACTATGGCTACACCTTC	CASSPYYILANYGYTF
TRBV7-9	.	TRBD2	TRBJ2-5	TGTGCCAGCAGCGGGACTAGCGGGGGGGAGATCCAAGAGACCCAGTACTTC	CASSGTSGGEIQETQYF
TRBV9	.	.	TRBJ2-1	TGTGCCAGCAGCCCTGGGAATGAGCAGTTCTTC	CASSPGNEQFF
TRBV18	.	.	TRBJ2-1	TGTGCCAGCTCACCATCTTCCTCGCGGGGCTTCTACAATGAGCAGTTCTTC	CASSPSSSRGFYNEQFF
TRBV18	.	TRBD1	TRBJ1-1	TGTGCCAGCTCACCAAACCTCAGGACAGGGGCCTCGAACGTGAACACTGAAGCTTTCTTT	CASSPNLRTGASNVNTEAFF
TRBV19	.	.	TRBJ1-5	TGTGCCAGTAGCTCCCCCAGGGATTATCGCAATCAGCCCCAGCATTTT	CASSSPRDYRNQPQHF
TRBV28	.	.	TRBJ1-6	TGTGCCAGCAATTCTTTGGGGGGGAATTCACCCCTCCACTTT	CASNSLGGNSPLHF
TRBV18	once	TRBD1	TRBJ1-5	TGTGCCAGCTCACCTAACCCAGGACAGGGGGATCAGCCCCAGCATTTT	CASSPNPGQGDQPQHF
TRBV28	.	.	TRBJ1-5	TGTGCCAGCAGTGATCGACAGGACATTTTGTTACAGCCCCAGCATTTT	CASSDRQDILLQPQHF
TRBV19	.	.	TRBJ1-1	TGTGCCAGTAGTATCGGGGGACCTAACACTGAAGCTTTCTTT	CASSIGGPNTEAFF
TRBV9	.	.	TRBJ1-6	TGTGCCAGCAGCGTAGAAGGCGCAGCCGCTTTCAATTCACCCCTCCACTTT	CASSVEGAAAFNSPLHF
TRBV11-2	.	.	TRBJ1-1	TGTGCCAGCAGCCTCTTCTCAAAAATCCCATCGAACACTGAAGCTTTCTTT	CASSLFSKIPSNTEAFF
TRBV5-4	.	TRBD2	TRBJ2-2	TGTGCCAGCAGCTTGGTAGCGGGGGGTAACACCGGGGAGCTGTTTTTT	CASSLVAGGNTGELFF
TRBV19	.	TRBD2	TRBJ2-3	TGTGCCAGTAGTATGGTCGGGAGGGATACGCAGTATTTT	CASSMVGRDTQYF
TRBV9	.	.	TRBJ2-3	TGTGCCAGCAGCGAGAGGTCTCTTAGCACAGATACGCAGTATTTT	CASSERSLSTDTQYF
TRBV5-1	few	.	TRBJ1-2	TGCGCCAGCAGCTTGGAAGGCGGAAACTATGGCTACACCTTC	CASSLEGGNYGYTF
TRBV5-6	.	.	TRBJ1-1	TGTGCCAGCAGCTTGTACGGGACAAAGAACACTGAAGCTTTCTTT	CASSLYGTKNTEAFF
TRBV4-3	.	.	TRBJ2-1	TGCGCCAGCAGCCAAGAGAGGGCGGCGTACAATGAGCAGTTCTTC	CASSQERAAYNEQFF
TRBV27	.	.	TRBJ1-2	TGTGCCAGCAGTTTTTCGGCGGGAGCGAATGGCTACACCTTC	CASSFSAGANGYTF
TRBV5-1	.	.	TRBJ2-7	TGCGCCAGCAGCTTTGGGGGGGGCCCGTACGAGCAGTACTTC	CASSFGGGPYEQYF
TRBV30	.	.	TRBJ1-5	TGTGCCTGGAGTGTACGGTCTCGGACCAATCAGCCCCAGCATTTT	CAWSVRSRTNQPQHF
TRBV4-2	.	TRBD1	TRBJ2-7	TGTGCCAGCAGCAGCGGACAGGGGGAATACGAGCAGTACTTC	CASSSGQGEYEQYF
TRBV7-2	.	TRBD1	TRBJ2-3	TGTGCCAGCAGCTTAGGGACAGGGGTCACAGATACGCAGTATTTT	CASSLGTGVTDTQYF
TRBV28	.	.	TRBJ1-1	TGTGCCAGCGAGTCCGGTATGAACACTGAAGCTTTCTTT	CASESGMNTEAFF
TRBV4-1	.	.	TRBJ1-4	TGCGCCAGCAGCCAAGATGGGATCGAGGAAAAACTGTTTTTT	CASSQDGIEEKLFF
TRBV19	.	.	TRBJ1-5	TGTGCCAGTAACCCTTCGGAGGGAGGCCAGCCCCAGCATTTT	CASNPSEGGQPQHF
TRBV7-9	.	TRBD1	TRBJ1-1	TGTGCCAGCAGCTTAAGACACCCGGGACAGGGAGGATCGAACACTGAAGCTTTCTTT	CASSLRHPGQGGSNTEAFF
TRBV29-1	.	TRBD2	TRBJ2-3	TGCAGCGTTGAAGATCGGCTAGCGGGGAGTGGTGTCACAGATACGCAGTATTTT	CSVEDRLAGSGVTDTQYF
TRBV10-3	.	TRBD1	TRBJ2-5	TGTGCCATCAGTGAGCCTTCCAAGACAGGGGGCTGGGAGACCCAGTACTTC	CAISEPSKTGGWETQYF
TRBV7-8	.	TRBD1	TRBJ1-2	TGTGCCAGCAGCTCCACCACAGGGGGCGCGTATGGCTACACCTTC	CASSSTTGGAYGYTF
TRBV6-1	once	.	TRBJ1-1	TGTGCCAGCGACAGGAACACTGAAGCTTTCTTT	CASDRNTEAFF
TRBV7-9	.	TRBD1	TRBJ2-5	TGTGCCAGCAGCTTAGAAGGACAGGCGGCGGAGACCCAATACTTC	CASSLEGQAAETQYF
TRBV4-1	.	.	TRBJ2-1	TGCGCCAGCAGCCACGGTTACAATGAGCAGTTCTTC	CASSHGYNEQFF
TRBV4-1	.	.	TRBJ1-5	TGCGCCAGCAGCCAAGAGTACGCTCAAGGATATCAGCCCCAGCATTTT	CASSQEYAQGYQPQHF
TRBV19	.	TRBD2	TRBJ2-1	TGTGCCAGTATACTAGCGGGTGAGCAGTTCTTC	CASILAGEQFF